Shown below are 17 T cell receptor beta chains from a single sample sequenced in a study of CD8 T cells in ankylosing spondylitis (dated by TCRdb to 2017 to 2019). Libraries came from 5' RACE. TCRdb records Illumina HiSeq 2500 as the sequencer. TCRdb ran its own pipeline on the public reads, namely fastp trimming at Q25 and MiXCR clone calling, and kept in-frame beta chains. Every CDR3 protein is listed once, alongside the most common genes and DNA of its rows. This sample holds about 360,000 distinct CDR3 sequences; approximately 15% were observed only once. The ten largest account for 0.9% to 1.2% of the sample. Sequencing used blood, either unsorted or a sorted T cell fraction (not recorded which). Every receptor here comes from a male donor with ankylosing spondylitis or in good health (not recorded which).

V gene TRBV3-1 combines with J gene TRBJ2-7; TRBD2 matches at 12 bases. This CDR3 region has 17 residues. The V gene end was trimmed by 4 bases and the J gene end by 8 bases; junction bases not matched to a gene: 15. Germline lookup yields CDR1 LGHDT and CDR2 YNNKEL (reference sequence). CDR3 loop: CASSPPLLAGGPRKQYF. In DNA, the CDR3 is TGTGCCAGCAGCCCGCCTCTGCTAGCGGGGGGGCCTAGGAAGCAGTACTTC.

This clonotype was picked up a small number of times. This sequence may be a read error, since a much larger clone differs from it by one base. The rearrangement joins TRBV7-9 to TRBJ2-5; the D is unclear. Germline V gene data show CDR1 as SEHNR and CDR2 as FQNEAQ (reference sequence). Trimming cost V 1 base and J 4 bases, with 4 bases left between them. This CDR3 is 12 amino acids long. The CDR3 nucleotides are TGTGCCAGCAGCTTAGTGGTAGAGACCCAGTACTTC. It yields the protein CASSLVVETQYF.

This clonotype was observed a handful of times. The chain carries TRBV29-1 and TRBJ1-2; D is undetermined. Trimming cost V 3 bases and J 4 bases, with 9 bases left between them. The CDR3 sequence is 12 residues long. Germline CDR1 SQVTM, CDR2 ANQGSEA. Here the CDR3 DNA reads TGCAGCGTTGATACCCCCCTCTATGGCTACACCTTC. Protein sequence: CSVDTPLYGYTF.

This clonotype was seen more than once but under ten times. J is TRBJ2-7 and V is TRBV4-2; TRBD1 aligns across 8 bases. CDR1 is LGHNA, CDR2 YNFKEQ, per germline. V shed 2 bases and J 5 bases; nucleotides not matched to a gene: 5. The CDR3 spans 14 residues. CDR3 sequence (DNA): TGTGCCAGCAGCCAATTGGACAGGGTACACGAGCAGTACTTC. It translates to CASSQLDRVHEQYF.

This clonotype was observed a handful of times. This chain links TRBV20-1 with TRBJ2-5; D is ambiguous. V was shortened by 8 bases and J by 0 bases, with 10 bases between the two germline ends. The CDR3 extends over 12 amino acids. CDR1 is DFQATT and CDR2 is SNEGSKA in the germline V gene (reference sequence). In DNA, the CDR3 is TGCAGTTGGGGAAAGTACCAAGAGACCCAGTACTTC. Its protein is CSWGKYQETQYF.

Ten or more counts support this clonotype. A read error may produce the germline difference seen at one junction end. CDR3 protein: CASSLVGTEAFF. DNA of the CDR3: TGTGCCAGCAGCTTAGTGGGCACTGAAGCTTTCTTT. This sequence joins TRBV5-1 and TRBJ1-1; D is undetermined. Germline CDR1 and CDR2: SGHRS and YFSETQ. The CDR3 is 12 amino acids.

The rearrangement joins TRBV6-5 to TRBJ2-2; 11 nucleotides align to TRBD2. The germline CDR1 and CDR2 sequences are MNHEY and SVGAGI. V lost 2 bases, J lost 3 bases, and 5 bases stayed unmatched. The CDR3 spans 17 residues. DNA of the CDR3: TGTGCCAGCAGTTACGGCGGACTAGCGGGCGACACCGGGGAGCTGTTTTTT. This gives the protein CASSYGGLAGDTGELFF.

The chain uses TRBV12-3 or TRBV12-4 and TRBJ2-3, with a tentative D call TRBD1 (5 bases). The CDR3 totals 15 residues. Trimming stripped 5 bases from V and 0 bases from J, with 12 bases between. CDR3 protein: CASSLQEISTDTQYF. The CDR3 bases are TGTGCCAGCAGTCTACAGGAGATCAGCACAGATACGCAGTATTTT.

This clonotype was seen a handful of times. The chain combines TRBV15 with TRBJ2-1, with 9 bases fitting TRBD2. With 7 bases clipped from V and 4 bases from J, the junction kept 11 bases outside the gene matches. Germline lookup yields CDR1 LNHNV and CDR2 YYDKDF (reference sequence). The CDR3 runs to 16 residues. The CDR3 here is CATINRGTSRYNEQFF. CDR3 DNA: TGTGCCACCATCAACAGAGGGACTAGCCGGTACAATGAGCAGTTCTTC.

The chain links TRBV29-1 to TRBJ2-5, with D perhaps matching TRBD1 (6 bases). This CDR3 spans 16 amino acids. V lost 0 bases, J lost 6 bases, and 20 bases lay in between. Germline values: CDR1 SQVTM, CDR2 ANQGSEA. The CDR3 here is CSVEDPFTGHTKTQYF. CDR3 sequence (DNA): TGCAGCGTTGAAGACCCATTTACGGGACATACAAAGACCCAGTACTTC.

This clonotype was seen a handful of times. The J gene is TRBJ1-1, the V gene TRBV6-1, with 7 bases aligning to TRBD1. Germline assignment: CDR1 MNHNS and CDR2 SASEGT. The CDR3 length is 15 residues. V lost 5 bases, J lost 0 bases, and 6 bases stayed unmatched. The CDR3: CASSTRDRLNTEAFF. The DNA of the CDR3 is TGTGCCAGCAGTACCCGGGACAGATTGAACACTGAAGCTTTCTTT.

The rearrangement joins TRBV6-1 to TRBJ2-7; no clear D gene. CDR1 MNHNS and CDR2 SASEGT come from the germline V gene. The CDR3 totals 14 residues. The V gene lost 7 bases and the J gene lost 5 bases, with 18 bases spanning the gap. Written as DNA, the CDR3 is TGTGCCAGCACCCGAACAAGCCCAGTGGACGAGCAGTACTTC. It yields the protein CASTRTSPVDEQYF.

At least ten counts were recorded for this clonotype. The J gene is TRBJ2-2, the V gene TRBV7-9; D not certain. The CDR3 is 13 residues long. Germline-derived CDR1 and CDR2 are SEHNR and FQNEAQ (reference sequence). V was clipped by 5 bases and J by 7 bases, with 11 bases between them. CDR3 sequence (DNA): TGTGCCAGCAGCCTACAGTTCGGCGGGGAGCTGTTTTTT. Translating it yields CASSLQFGGELFF. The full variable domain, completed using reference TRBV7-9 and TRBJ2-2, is DTGVSQNPRHKITKRGQNVTFRCDPISEHNRLYWYRQTLGQGPEFLTYFQNEAQLEKSRLLSDRFSAERPKGSFSTLEIQRTEQGDSAMYLCASSLQFGGELFFGEGSRLTVL.

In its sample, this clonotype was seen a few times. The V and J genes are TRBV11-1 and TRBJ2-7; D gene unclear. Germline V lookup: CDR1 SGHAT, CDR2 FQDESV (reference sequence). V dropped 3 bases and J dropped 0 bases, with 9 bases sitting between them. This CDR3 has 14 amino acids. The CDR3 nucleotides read TGTGCCAGCAGCTTGGACCTGGGCTCCTACGAGCAGTACTTC. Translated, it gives CASSLDLGSYEQYF.

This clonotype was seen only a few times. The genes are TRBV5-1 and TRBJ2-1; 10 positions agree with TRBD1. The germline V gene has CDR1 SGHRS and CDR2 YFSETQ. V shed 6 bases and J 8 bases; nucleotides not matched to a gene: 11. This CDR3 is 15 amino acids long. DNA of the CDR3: TGCGCCAGCAAGACAGGGGGCACAATTAGCGATGAGCAGTTCTTC. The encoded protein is CASKTGGTISDEQFF.

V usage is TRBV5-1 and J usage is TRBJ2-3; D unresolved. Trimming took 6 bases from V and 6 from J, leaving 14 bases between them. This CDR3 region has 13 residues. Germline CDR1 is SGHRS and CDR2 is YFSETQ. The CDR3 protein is CASTSAAVDTQYF. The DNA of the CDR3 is TGCGCCAGCACCTCGGCGGCGGTGGATACGCAGTATTTT.

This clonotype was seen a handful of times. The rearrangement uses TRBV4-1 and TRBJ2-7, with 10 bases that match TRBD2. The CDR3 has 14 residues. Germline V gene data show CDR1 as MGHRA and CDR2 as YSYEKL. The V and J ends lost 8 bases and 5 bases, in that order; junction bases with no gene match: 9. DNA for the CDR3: TGCGCCAGCGGCGGTGGAGCGGGAGGGCACGAGCAGTACTTC. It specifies CASGGGAGGHEQYF.